This TCR beta chain was sequenced in a study of regulatory T cells in long-lasting Graves disease. This clonotype was counted many times. CDR3-region Arm-PCR and iRepertoire HTBI primers produced the TCR beta libraries. TCRdb called the multiplex PCR reads again in MiXCR, with one record for every CDR3 protein. The data show 200,000 to 300,000 distinct CDR3 sequences, 20% to 25% seen once. The V end lost 1 base, the J end lost 3 bases, and 10 bases lay between the germline ends. CDR3 length: 14 residues. The time point: newly diagnosed GD, antithyroid drugs for less than 3 months. Extracted RNA from PBMCs served as the source of the TCR library.

Sequences were derived from peripheral blood mononuclear cells (PBMCs), sampled at new diagnosis, from a patient treated with antithyroid drugs. The receptor was isolated from a female donor with Graves disease. The V gene is TRBV12-3 or TRBV12-4, the J gene TRBJ2-7; possible D gene TRBD2, 6 bases. CDR3 sequence reads: CASSLGGTDYEQYF. The CDR3 nucleotides are TGTGCCAGCAGTTTAGGCGGGACCGACTACGAGCAGTACTTC.